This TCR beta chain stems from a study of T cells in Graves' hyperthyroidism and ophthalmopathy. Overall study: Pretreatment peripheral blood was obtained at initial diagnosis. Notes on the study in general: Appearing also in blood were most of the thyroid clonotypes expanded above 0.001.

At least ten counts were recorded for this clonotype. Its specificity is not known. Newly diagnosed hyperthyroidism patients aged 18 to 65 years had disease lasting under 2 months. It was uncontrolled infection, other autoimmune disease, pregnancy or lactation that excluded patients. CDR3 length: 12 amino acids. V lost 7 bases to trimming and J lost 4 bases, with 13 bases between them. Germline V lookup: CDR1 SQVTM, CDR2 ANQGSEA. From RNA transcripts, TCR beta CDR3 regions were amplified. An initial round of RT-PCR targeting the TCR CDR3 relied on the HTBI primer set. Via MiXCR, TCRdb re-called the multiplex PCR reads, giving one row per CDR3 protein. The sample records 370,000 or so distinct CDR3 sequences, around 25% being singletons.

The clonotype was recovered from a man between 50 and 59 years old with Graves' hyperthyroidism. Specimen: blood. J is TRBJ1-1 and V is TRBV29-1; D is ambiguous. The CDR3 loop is CSAIQVGTEAFF. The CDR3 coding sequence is TGCAGCGCTATACAAGTAGGCACTGAAGCTTTCTTT.